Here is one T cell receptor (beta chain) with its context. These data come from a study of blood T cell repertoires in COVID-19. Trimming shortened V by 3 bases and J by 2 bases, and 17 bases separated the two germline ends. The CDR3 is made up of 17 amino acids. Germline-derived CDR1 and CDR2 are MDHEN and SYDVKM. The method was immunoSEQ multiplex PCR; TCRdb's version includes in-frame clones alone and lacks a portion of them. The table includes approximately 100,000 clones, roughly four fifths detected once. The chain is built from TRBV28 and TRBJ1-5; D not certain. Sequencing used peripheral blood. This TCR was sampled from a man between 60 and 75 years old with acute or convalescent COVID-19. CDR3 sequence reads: CASSLRAEIYGNQPQHF. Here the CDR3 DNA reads TGTGCCAGCAGTTTGAGGGCAGAAATATATGGCAATCAGCCCCAGCATTTT.